The subject of this entry is one T cell receptor beta chain. The antigen is not known. The data stem from a study of cytomegalovirus exposure and HLA in healthy donors. Germline CDR1 MGHDK, CDR2 SYGVNS. V lost 6 bases to trimming and J lost 5 bases; unmatched junction nucleotides: 5. This CDR3 contains 13 residues. PCR used 60 Vbeta primers and 13 Jbeta primers. Only in-frame clones appear in the TCRdb table, and some are missing; sequencing was by immunoSEQ multiplex PCR. The sample comprises around 45,000 clones, approximately 47% of which are singletons, and about 6.3% rests with the top ten. Likely unrecorded immune exposures existed in these nominally healthy donors. Study-wide results and limits: A later analysis showed that HLA-associated TCR beta chains had undergone more clonal expansion than equally common others. Some V segments (TRBV6-2 and TRBV6-3 among them) were excluded as indistinguishable.

This sequence was found in a man aged 55 to 69 in good health and CMV-seronegative. The chain has TRBV25-1 and TRBJ1-2; 8 bases agree with TRBD1. Specimen: PBMCs. The CDR3, as DNA: TGTGCCAGCAGCCCGGGACAGGATTATGGCTACACCTTC. Protein sequence: CASSPGQDYGYTF.